One sample yielded the 14 T cell receptor beta chains listed below, sequenced in a study of spatial heterogeneity in lung cancer. Time point described: sample taken at primary tumor resection. Tumor, nontumor lung or frozen PBMC supplied whole RNA, sequenced without sorting. One entry per CDR3 protein results from TCRdb running MiXCR on the 5' RACE reads. Among tens of thousands of distinct CDR3 sequences listed, roughly 7.5% were seen once. The material was PBMCs, obtained at surgery. All receptors derive from a female donor with early-stage non-small cell lung cancer.

This clonotype has ten or more counts. The chain employs TRBV29-1 and TRBJ1-1; the D is unclear. The CDR3 length is 12 residues. Germline V gives CDR1 SQVTM, CDR2 ANQGSEA. Trimming stripped 6 bases from V and 3 bases from J, with 11 bases between. The CDR3 DNA reads TGCAGCGTCCAACCGGGGTACACTGAAGCTTTCTTT. The encoded protein is CSVQPGYTEAFF. Full variable domain (rest looked up from reference TRBV29-1 and TRBJ1-1): SAVISQKPSRDICQRGTSLTIQCQVDSQVTMMFWYRQQPGQSLTLIATANQGSEATYESGFVIDKFPISRPNLTFSTLTVSNMSPEDSSIYLCSVQPGYTEAFFGQGTRLTVV.

This clonotype was observed a few times. The chain couples TRBV6-5 to TRBJ1-2; D uncertain. Germline V gives CDR1 MNHEY, CDR2 SVGAGI. The CDR3 length is 16 residues. V was trimmed by 6 bases and J by 2 bases, leaving 19 bases between them. CDR3 bases: TGTGCCAGCAGCCCGTACGGATACTTGTCCAACTATGGCTACACCTTC. It is translated as CASSPYGYLSNYGYTF.

This clonotype was picked up a small number of times. V usage is TRBV6-5 and J usage is TRBJ1-1, with unresolved D. V lost 8 bases and J 9 bases, leaving 13 bases between the germline ends. The length of the CDR3 is 11 residues. Germline assignment: CDR1 MNHEY and CDR2 SVGAGI. In DNA, the CDR3 is TGTGCCAGCGGCCGAATCGACCAAGCTTTCTTT. Amino acid sequence: CASGRIDQAFF.

This clonotype occurred many times. The chain employs TRBV20-1 and TRBJ1-1; the D gene is possibly TRBD1 (6 bases). Germline assignment: CDR1 DFQATT and CDR2 SNEGSKA (reference sequence). Trimming shortened V by 3 bases and J by 4 bases, and 15 bases separated the two germline ends. The CDR3 loop spans 14 amino acids. DNA for the CDR3: TGCAGTGCTAGGAACCCTCGGGGGGCCACTGAAGCTTTCTTT. It specifies CSARNPRGATEAFF.

This clonotype was seen ten or more times. The genes are TRBV6-5 and TRBJ2-2; possibly TRBD1 for D (5 bases). The V gene lost 2 bases and the J gene lost 0 bases, with 13 bases spanning the gap. Germline CDR1 reads MNHEY; CDR2 reads SVGAGI. This CDR3 spans 17 amino acids. The CDR3 nucleotides are TGTGCCAGCAGTTACCCAACAGGTTTTCCGAACACCGGGGAGCTGTTTTTT. The encoded protein is CASSYPTGFPNTGELFF.

This clonotype was detected a few times. The V call is TRBV29-1, the J call TRBJ1-1; D perhaps matches TRBD1 (6 bases). Germline V gene data show CDR1 as SQVTM and CDR2 as ANQGSEA. This CDR3 has 11 residues. V gave up 7 bases and J gave up 7 bases, with 13 bases separating them. As DNA, the CDR3 is TGCAGCGCCCAAACAGGGAATGAAGCTTTCTTT. Translation gives CSAQTGNEAFF.

This clonotype was seen ten or more times. The V and J genes are TRBV7-2 and TRBJ2-6; D is unresolved. Germline CDR1 reads SGHTA; CDR2 reads FQGNSA. The length of the CDR3 is 14 residues. The V gene lost 1 base and the J gene lost 0 bases, with 1 base spanning the gap. The CDR3 loop is CASSLGSGANVLTF. CDR3 bases: TGTGCCAGCAGCTTAGGCTCTGGGGCCAACGTCCTGACTTTC.

A few counts support this clonotype. The chain employs TRBV28 and TRBJ1-5; possible D gene TRBD1, 6 bases. V was pared by 3 bases and J by 6 bases, with 15 bases between. The CDR3 is 15 residues long. Germline CDR1 and CDR2: MDHEN and SYDVKM. CDR3 residues: CASSFWTVIGQPQHF. Here the CDR3 DNA reads TGTGCCAGCAGTTTCTGGACAGTTATAGGTCAGCCCCAGCATTTT.

This CDR3 reads CASSEAHGTYNEQFF. The CDR3 DNA reads TGTGCCAGCAGTGAAGCGCACGGAACGTACAATGAGCAGTTCTTC. V is TRBV2 and J is TRBJ2-1; no clear D gene. V was shortened by 0 bases and J by 4 bases, with 10 bases between the two germline ends. The CDR3 extends over 15 amino acids. Germline values: CDR1 SNHLY, CDR2 FYNNEI.

The sample holds a few counts of this clonotype. The chain is built from TRBV12-3 or TRBV12-4 and TRBJ2-5; D ambiguous. The length of the CDR3 is 11 residues. V lost 4 bases and J lost 5, with 5 bases in between. The CDR3 coding sequence is TGTGCCAGCAGTTACCGGGAGACCCAGTACTTC. It codes for CASSYRETQYF.

This clonotype occurred many times. The chain combines TRBV9 with TRBJ1-6; TRBD1 agrees at 7 bases. The CDR3 has 15 amino acids. Trimming at V came to 3 bases and at J to 6 bases, leaving 6 bases not matched to a gene. CDR1 is SGDLS, CDR2 YYNGEE, per germline. The CDR3, as DNA: TGTGCCAGCAGCGAAACCGGGACAGTTAATTCACCCCTCCACTTT. As protein: CASSETGTVNSPLHF.

This clonotype has at least ten counts. This chain joins TRBV11-2 and TRBJ2-3; 7 positions match TRBD2. Germline values: CDR1 SGHAT, CDR2 FQNNGV. V gave up 1 base and J gave up 2 bases; unmatched junction bases: 0. The CDR3 runs 14 residues. In nucleotides, the CDR3 is TGTGCCAGCAGCTTAGGACTAGCCACAGATACGCAGTATTTT. The encoded protein is CASSLGLATDTQYF. Full variable domain (outside the CDR3, taken from reference TRBV11-2 and TRBJ2-3): EAGVAQSPRYKIIEKRQSVAFWCNPISGHATLYWYQQILGQGPKLLIQFQNNGVVDDSQLPKDRFSAERLKGVDSTLKIQPAKLEDSAVYLCASSLGLATDTQYFGPGTRLTVL.

This clonotype was counted ten times or more. The chain joins TRBV30 to TRBJ2-7; the match to TRBD1 covers 8 bases. The CDR3 length is 13 residues. V lost 2 bases and J lost 2; bases outside the gene matches: 2. Germline loops: CDR1 GTSNPN, CDR2 SVGIG (reference sequence). The CDR3 protein is CAWSLDRAYEQYF. CDR3 DNA: TGTGCCTGGAGTTTGGACAGGGCCTACGAGCAGTACTTC.

Ten or more counts support this clonotype. This rearrangement joins TRBV7-3 to TRBJ2-6; possible D gene TRBD1, 5 bases. With 2 bases removed from V and 3 bases from J, the gap between germline ends came to 8 bases. CDR3 length equals 15 residues. Germline V CDR1 and CDR2: SGHTA, FQGTGA. This CDR3 is CASSLQGFGANVLTF. The DNA of the CDR3 is TGTGCCAGCAGCTTACAGGGTTTTGGGGCCAACGTCCTGACTTTC.